The 21 T cell receptor beta chains reported below all come from one sample, sequenced in a study of cytomegalovirus exposure and HLA in healthy donors. Method: immunoSEQ multiplex PCR; TCRdb's copy keeps in-frame clones and lacks some. The sample records some 140,000 clones, 65% to 90% being singletons. The specimen was PBMCs. Receptors originate from a young man in good health and CMV-seropositive.

The chain joins TRBV4-1 to TRBJ2-1; 12 bases match TRBD2. After removal of 1 base from V and 12 bases from J, the junction contained 10 bases not matched to a gene. The CDR3 spans 16 residues. Germline V CDR1 and CDR2: MGHRA, YSYEKL. The CDR3: CASSQGVLAGGRGQFF. The DNA of the CDR3 is TGCGCCAGCAGCCAAGGGGTACTAGCGGGGGGCCGGGGGCAGTTCTTC.

This rearrangement joins TRBV27 to TRBJ1-1; 7 positions agree with TRBD1. V was pared by 4 bases and J by 4 bases, with 15 bases of the junction left unmatched. Germline V gene sequence: CDR1 MNHEY, CDR2 SMNVEV (reference sequence). The CDR3 has 17 amino acids. CDR3 loop: CASSSIMGRQGPTEAFF. The CDR3 DNA reads as TGTGCCAGCAGTTCAATTATGGGGCGACAGGGACCCACTGAAGCTTTCTTT.

This sequence joins TRBV10-2 and TRBJ2-7, with 8 bases lining up with TRBD1. The CDR3 is 17 amino acids. The ends lost 5 bases at V and 2 bases at J; junction bases unmatched: 14. Germline CDR1 reads WSHSY; CDR2 reads SAAADI. The CDR3 protein is CASSWAHGDRSTYEQYF. As DNA, the CDR3 is TGCGCCAGCAGTTGGGCCCATGGGGACAGGAGCACCTACGAGCAGTACTTC.

The chain employs TRBV5-4 and TRBJ2-7; D gene ambiguous. Germline V gene data show CDR1 as SGHNT and CDR2 as YYREEE (reference sequence). The CDR3 totals 13 residues. V was clipped by 0 bases and J by 0 bases, with 4 bases between them. This CDR3 reads CASSLESSYEQYF. DNA for the CDR3: TGTGCCAGCAGCTTGGAGAGCTCCTACGAGCAGTACTTC.

This clone was seen a handful of times. The chain recombines TRBV9 with TRBJ1-3; maybe TRBD1 (5 bases). The CDR3 has 18 amino acids. V was pared by 4 bases and J by 0 bases, with 20 bases between. Per the germline V gene, CDR1 is SGDLS and CDR2 is YYNGEE. In DNA form, the CDR3 reads TGTGCCAGCAGCTCAAACGGGCGACAGCGATCCTCTGGAAACACCATATATTTT. Protein product: CASSSNGRQRSSGNTIYF.

The chain joins TRBV27 to TRBJ1-6; 9 bases agree with TRBD1. V shed 1 base, J shed 10 bases, and the junction held 11 bases outside the gene matches. The CDR3 is 17 residues long. Germline values: CDR1 MNHEY, CDR2 SMNVEV (reference sequence). The CDR3 loop reads CASSLWGGDRAGSPLHF. CDR3 nucleotide sequence: TGTGCCAGCAGTTTATGGGGTGGGGACAGGGCCGGATCACCCCTCCACTTT.

The chain combines TRBV11-2 with TRBJ1-2; 11 positions agree with TRBD1. Germline assignment: CDR1 SGHAT and CDR2 FQNNGV. After removal of 3 bases from V and 8 bases from J, the junction contained 8 bases not matched to a gene. The CDR3 totals 15 residues. As DNA, the CDR3 is TGTGCCAGCAGCTTTACCTCCGGGACAGGGGGAGGCTACACCTTC. Protein: CASSFTSGTGGGYTF.

The chain joins TRBV4-3 to TRBJ1-2; no definite D call. Germline V gene lookup returns CDR1 LGHNA and CDR2 YSLEER. The V and J ends lost 3 bases and 4 bases respectively, with 12 bases between them. The CDR3 is 14 amino acids. The CDR3 loop reads CASSHLGEAYGYTF. For the CDR3, the DNA is TGCGCCAGCAGCCACCTGGGAGAGGCCTATGGCTACACCTTC.

J is TRBJ2-3 and V is TRBV4-1; the D is unclear. CDR1 is MGHRA, CDR2 YSYEKL, per germline. This CDR3 contains 14 residues. V lost 1 base and J lost 2, with 7 bases in between. CDR3 nucleotides: TGCGCCAGCAGCCAAGCGAGCGTCACAGATACGCAGTATTTT. Its protein is CASSQASVTDTQYF.

The chain links TRBV11-1 to TRBJ1-1; D possibly corresponds to TRBD1 (5 bases). Per germline, CDR1 SGHAT and CDR2 FQDESV (reference sequence). This CDR3 has 14 residues. Trimming pared 4 bases from V and 3 bases from J, leaving 12 bases between. The CDR3 DNA sequence: TGTGCCAGCAGCTCATGGGGCGGGGACACTGAAGCTTTCTTT. Translation: CASSSWGGDTEAFF.

The J gene is TRBJ2-3, the V gene TRBV5-1, with TRBD2 matching over 9 bases. V shed 4 bases and J 4 bases; nucleotides not matched to a gene: 10. Per the germline V gene, CDR1 is SGHRS and CDR2 is YFSETQ. The CDR3 is 16 residues long. In DNA, the CDR3 is TGCGCCAGCAGCCCATCACCGGGACTAGCTCCAGATACGCAGTATTTT. This gives the protein CASSPSPGLAPDTQYF.

The gene calls are TRBV4-1 and TRBJ2-3, with TRBD2 matching 8 bases. The germline V gene has CDR1 MGHRA and CDR2 YSYEKL. The CDR3 spans 19 residues. The J segment lost 0 bases and the V segment lost 3 bases, leaving 14 bases of the junction unmatched. The CDR3 DNA is TGCGCCAGCAGCCACGGTTGGCGGGGGGAAGTTACTAGCACAGATACGCAGTATTTT. Translating it yields CASSHGWRGEVTSTDTQYF.

Here the CDR3 reads CASSQDQRAAYEQYF. The CDR3 DNA follows: TGCGCCAGCAGCCAAGATCAGAGGGCAGCCTACGAGCAGTACTTC. The rearrangement links TRBV4-3 to TRBJ2-7; D perhaps matches TRBD2 (5 bases). This CDR3 has 15 amino acids. Germline V CDR1 and CDR2: LGHNA, YSLEER. The germline V and J ends were trimmed by 0 bases and 2 bases, with 11 bases remaining between them.

This clone occurred once. The chain combines TRBV7-2 with TRBJ2-1; tentative D call: TRBD1 (6 bases). Germline CDR1 is SGHTA and CDR2 is FQGNSA. Trimming stripped 5 bases from V and 4 bases from J, with 12 bases between. There are 14 residues in the CDR3. The CDR3 sequence: CASSRRQDYNEQFF. CDR3 nucleotides: TGTGCCAGCAGCCGGCGACAGGATTACAATGAGCAGTTCTTC.

DNA of the CDR3: TGCGCCAGCAGCCCTGGAGGGGCAAATCAGCCCCAGCATTTT. Protein sequence: CASSPGGANQPQHF. This rearrangement joins TRBV4-1 to TRBJ1-5; D is possibly TRBD1 (5 bases). This CDR3 comprises 14 residues. CDR1 and CDR2 from the germline V gene are MGHRA and YSYEKL. V was clipped by 4 bases and J by 4 bases, with 11 bases between them.

V usage is TRBV7-2 and J usage is TRBJ2-1, with TRBD2 identical over 14 bases. V was clipped by 7 bases and J by 3 bases; unmatched bases: 8. Looked up from germline, CDR1 is SGHTA and CDR2 is FQGNSA. There are 17 residues in the CDR3. CDR3 loop: CASTPPGLAGVYNEQFF. The DNA for the CDR3 is TGTGCCAGCACCCCACCGGGACTAGCGGGAGTCTACAATGAGCAGTTCTTC.

The V call is TRBV27, the J call TRBJ1-1; the D gene is possibly TRBD1 (5 bases). Germline-derived CDR1 and CDR2 are MNHEY and SMNVEV (reference sequence). This CDR3 spans 14 amino acids. V gave up 4 bases and J gave up 5 bases, with 14 bases separating them. The CDR3 DNA follows: TGTGCCAGCAGTTGGGATAGGGGCTGGACTGAAGCTTTCTTT. Its protein is CASSWDRGWTEAFF.

In this sample, this clone turned up a few times. The J gene is TRBJ1-2, the V gene TRBV6-6, with 9 bases that match TRBD1. The CDR3 consists of 15 residues. V was clipped by 5 bases and J by 8 bases; unmatched bases: 12. Germline V gives CDR1 MNHNY, CDR2 SVGAGI (reference sequence). Written as DNA, the CDR3 is TGTGCCAGCAGTCCCAGGGGTGGGACAGGGAGCGGCTACACCTTC. It is translated as CASSPRGGTGSGYTF.

J is TRBJ2-7 and V is TRBV6-1, with TRBD1 matching over 7 bases. Trimming cost V 4 bases and J 0 bases; bases outside gene matches: 6. The length of the CDR3 is 15 residues. CDR1 MNHNS and CDR2 SASEGT come from the germline V gene. The CDR3, as DNA: TGTGCCAGCAGTGGAACCGGACAGGACTCCTACGAGCAGTACTTC. This sequence encodes CASSGTGQDSYEQYF.

CDR3 sequence reads: CASSQDLPAPTANYGYTF. CDR3 DNA: TGCGCCAGCAGCCAAGATCTCCCCGCGCCGACAGCTAACTATGGCTACACCTTC. The V gene is TRBV4-3, the J gene TRBJ1-2, with a possible D match to TRBD1 (5 bases). Germline V gives CDR1 LGHNA, CDR2 YSLEER. The CDR3 totals 18 residues. V lost 0 bases and J 0 bases, leaving 17 bases between the germline ends.

J is TRBJ2-1 and V is TRBV9; perhaps TRBD1 as D (6 bases). CDR1 SGDLS and CDR2 YYNGEE come from the germline V gene. The ends were cut back, 0 bases at V and 3 bases at J, with 16 bases in the middle. The CDR3 consists of 17 residues. In DNA, the CDR3 is TGTGCCAGCAGCGTAGGTCCCTCAGGGGTAGGCTACAATGAGCAGTTCTTC. Amino acids: CASSVGPSGVGYNEQFF. The complete variable domain, with remaining parts taken from reference TRBV9 and TRBJ2-1, reads DSGVTQTPKHLITATGQRVTLRCSPRSGDLSVYWYQQSLDQGLQFLIQYYNGEERAKGNILERFSAQQFPDLHSELNLSSLELGDSALYFCASSVGPSGVGYNEQFFGPGTRLTVL.